This T cell receptor (beta chain) was sequenced for a study of human T cells and chemical hapten exposure. Study-level background: The upper back received 0.01% DPC by patch testing, with results read at 6 days. Mainly, slight library volume differences in the pool made TCR yields vary. Study-wide points: No change in TCRs above 1 in 1000 frequency was produced by DPC sensitization.

Time point defined: pre-sensitization, week 0. As to treatment: therapeutic diphenylcyclopropenone sensitization with weekly scalp DPC. Alopecia patients, 18 to 70 years old and DPC-suitable, served as donors. V dropped 1 base and J dropped 10 bases, with 8 bases sitting between them. CDR3 length: 12 residues. Looked up from germline, CDR1 is SGHNT and CDR2 is YENEEA. In TCRdb, the RACE reads were re-called with MiXCR into one record per CDR3 protein. The sample carries about 77,000 distinct CDR3 sequences, about 14% recorded once. For this clonotype: Its antigen is unknown.

The gene calls are TRBV11-3 and TRBJ2-1; weak D call: TRBD2 (6 bases). This TCR came from a woman aged 50 to 60 with alopecia areata. Some clones in this sample may be carry-over from other donors' samples. This specimen was whole blood, taken in connection with sensitization to the hapten diphenylcyclopropenone (DPC). Here the CDR3 DNA reads TGTGCCAGCAGCTTAGCGGGAGAAGAGCAGTTCTTC. This translates into CASSLAGEEQFF.